Sequencing of this T cell receptor (beta chain) was carried out in a study of response to subunit inactivated influenza vaccine. Study conclusions and caveats: The authors put forward the suggestion that each seasonal influenza vaccination may bring in only a limited number of new T cells.

Notes on this clonotype: Its antigen remains unknown.

TCRdb reprocessed the RT-PCR reads via MiXCR and lists one record per CDR3 protein. This table has a few hundred thousand distinct CDR3 sequences, about 14% appearing once. The sequencing used PBMCs from blood, collected 12 days after vaccination. This receptor was identified in a man aged 50 to 60 who received an inactivated influenza vaccine.

Written as DNA, the CDR3 is TGTGCCAGCAGTTTACCAAGGCTAGCGGGTTACAATGAGCAGTTCTTC. Its protein product is CASSLPRLAGYNEQFF. This chain connects TRBV28 to TRBJ2-1; 8 positions agree with TRBD2. With V trimmed by 2 bases and J by 4 bases, 7 bases remained unmatched. The germline CDR1 and CDR2 sequences are MDHEN and SYDVKM. The CDR3 runs 16 residues.